The 16 T cell receptor beta chains in this list originate from one sample, sequenced in a study of T cell repertoires in cytomegalovirus infection. The antigens for these receptors are not known. Each CDR3 protein gets one entry after TCRdb re-called the reads with MiXCR. The sample holds 570,000 or so distinct CDR3 sequences, about 39% seen once. This material consisted of cultured PBMCs, taken from culture after CMV antigen stimulation. The receptors come from a human donor in good health (CMV status not recorded). Some clones in this sample may be carry-over from other donors' samples.

The V and J genes are TRBV4-1 and TRBJ2-3; no firm D call. V lost 0 bases, J lost 6 bases, and 10 bases lay in between. This CDR3 comprises 14 residues. Germline V gene data show CDR1 as MGHRA and CDR2 as YSYEKL. The CDR3 spells CASSQEFVGDTQYF. In DNA form, the CDR3 reads TGCGCCAGCAGCCAAGAATTTGTCGGTGATACGCAGTATTTT.

This chain joins TRBV4-2 and TRBJ2-7; 10 bases match TRBD1. Per the germline V gene, CDR1 is LGHNA and CDR2 is YNFKEQ. This CDR3 region has 16 residues. V lost 0 bases, J lost 2 bases, and 4 bases stayed unmatched. CDR3 region: CASSQEEGQGAYEQYF. The CDR3 DNA follows: TGTGCCAGCAGCCAAGAAGAAGGACAGGGGGCCTACGAGCAGTACTTC.

The table lists this clonotype with a count of one. CDR3 region: CASSIEIGRDIQYF. The CDR3 nucleotides are TGTGCCAGTAGTATAGAAATAGGACGCGACATTCAGTACTTC. The chain uses TRBV19 and TRBJ2-4; no definite D call. The ends were cut back, 0 bases at V and 8 bases at J, with 11 bases in the middle. CDR1 and CDR2 from the germline V gene are LNHDA and SQIVND (reference sequence). The CDR3 spans 14 residues. Supplemented by reference TRBV19 and TRBJ2-4, the full variable domain reads DGGITQSPKYLFRKEGQNVTLSCEQNLNHDAMYWYRQDPGQGLRLIYYSQIVNDFQKGDIAEGYSVSREKKESFPLTVTSAQKNPTAFYLCASSIEIGRDIQYFGAGTRLSVL.

The gene calls are TRBV10-3 and TRBJ2-7; D is perhaps TRBD2 (6 bases). From germline, CDR1 is ENHRY and CDR2 SYGVKD. The CDR3 is 13 amino acids. V gave up 3 bases and J gave up 3 bases, with 9 bases separating them. CDR3 loop: CAISEREYYEQYF. The CDR3 bases are TGTGCCATCAGTGAACGGGAGTACTACGAGCAGTACTTC.

The V call is TRBV27, the J call TRBJ2-1; TRBD1 matches 9 bases. There are 15 residues in the CDR3. Trimming took 5 bases from V and 8 from J; bases not matched to a gene: 10. Germline-derived CDR1 and CDR2 are MNHEY and SMNVEV (reference sequence). The chain's CDR3 is CASSKRTGDFDEQFF. The CDR3 coding sequence is TGTGCCAGCAGTAAGAGGACAGGGGATTTCGATGAGCAGTTCTTC.

J is TRBJ1-6 and V is TRBV20-1, with unresolved D. Germline values: CDR1 DFQATT, CDR2 SNEGSKA (reference sequence). This CDR3 is built from 13 residues. Deletions cut 3 bases from V and 5 bases from J, with 8 bases between. This CDR3 is CSARGLNNSPLHF. The CDR3 bases are TGCAGTGCTAGGGGTCTAAATAATTCACCCCTCCACTTT.

The chain recombines TRBV29-1 with TRBJ1-4; D is possibly TRBD1 (5 bases). CDR3 length equals 14 residues. With 3 bases removed from V and 1 base from J, the gap between germline ends came to 9 bases. The germline V gene has CDR1 SQVTM and CDR2 ANQGSEA. This CDR3 reads CSVEAGLTNEKLFF. The CDR3 coding sequence is TGCAGCGTTGAGGCGGGACTAACTAATGAAAAACTGTTTTTT.

For the CDR3, the DNA is TGTGCCATCAGTGAGACTAGCGGGAGATCCGAGCAGTACTTC. This gives the protein CAISETSGRSEQYF. This chain connects TRBV10-3 to TRBJ2-7, with 11 positions matching TRBD2. There are 14 residues in the CDR3. Germline values: CDR1 ENHRY, CDR2 SYGVKD. V trimming: 2 bases; J trimming: 6 bases; junction bases outside the gene matches: 3.

The chain uses TRBV11-3 and TRBJ2-2, with D uncertain. The CDR3 is 13 amino acids. The V and J ends lost 5 bases and 4 bases respectively, with 8 bases between them. CDR1 and CDR2 (germline): SGHNT, YENEEA. The CDR3 protein is CASSPIGTGELFF. In nucleotides, the CDR3 is TGTGCCAGCAGCCCAATTGGCACCGGGGAGCTGTTTTTT.

This chain joins TRBV20-1 and TRBJ2-5; TRBD1 matches 7 bases. The trim removed 6 bases at V and 2 bases at J, leaving 12 bases unmatched. CDR3 length: 15 amino acids. Germline CDR1 DFQATT, CDR2 SNEGSKA (reference sequence). CDR3 DNA sequence: TGCAGTGCATTTAACCCGGTACAGGGGCAAGAGACCCAGTACTTC. This gives the protein CSAFNPVQGQETQYF.

V usage is TRBV5-1 and J usage is TRBJ2-5, with D hard to call. The ends were cut back, 4 bases at V and 5 bases at J, with 15 bases in the middle. Looked up from germline, CDR1 is SGHRS and CDR2 is YFSETQ. CDR3 length equals 14 residues. This CDR3 reads CASSPLGLGETQYF. CDR3 bases: TGCGCCAGCAGCCCCCTTGGGCTGGGGGAGACCCAGTACTTC.

V gene TRBV12-3 or TRBV12-4 combines with J gene TRBJ1-5; 9 nucleotides agree with TRBD1. The CDR3 extends over 17 amino acids. V lost 6 bases and J lost 1; bases outside the gene matches: 10. In DNA form, the CDR3 reads TGTGCCAGCAGCCCACAGGGGGCCCTAAACAGCAATCAGCCCCAGCATTTT. It codes for CASSPQGALNSNQPQHF.

The rearrangement joins TRBV20-1 to TRBJ1-6; maybe TRBD1 (6 bases). V lost 4 bases, J lost 8 bases, and 12 bases lay in between. CDR3 size: 13 residues. Germline V gene data show CDR1 as DFQATT and CDR2 as SNEGSKA (reference sequence). CDR3 nucleotides: TGCAGTGCTAAGGGGGATTGGGATTCACCCCTCCACTTT. Translation: CSAKGDWDSPLHF.

The chain is built from TRBV6-2 or TRBV6-3 and TRBJ2-7, with TRBD1 matching 7 bases. CDR1 and CDR2 (germline): MNHEY, SVGEGT. CDR3 length: 15 amino acids. The V segment lost 0 bases and the J segment 2 bases; nucleotides outside the gene matches: 4. The CDR3 protein is CASSYSGTAAYEQYF. The CDR3 bases are TGTGCCAGCAGTTACTCGGGGACAGCCGCCTACGAGCAGTACTTC.

This rearrangement joins TRBV7-9 to TRBJ1-2; D gene unclear. V lost 2 bases and J 0 bases, leaving 16 bases between the germline ends. CDR1 and CDR2 from the germline V gene are SEHNR and FQNEAQ (reference sequence). The CDR3 extends over 17 amino acids. The CDR3 sequence: CASSLWGKGRANYGYTF. DNA for the CDR3: TGTGCCAGCAGCTTATGGGGTAAAGGGAGAGCTAACTATGGCTACACCTTC.

This clonotype appeared many times. The rearrangement links TRBV7-2 to TRBJ2-3, with TRBD2 as a possible D gene (5 bases). Per the germline V gene, CDR1 is SGHTA and CDR2 is FQGNSA. This CDR3 is 14 amino acids long. The ends were cut back, 6 bases at V and 6 bases at J, with 16 bases in the middle. The CDR3 loop reads CASRRAPGSDTQYF. The CDR3 nucleotides read TGTGCCAGCAGGCGGGCCCCCGGTAGCGATACGCAGTATTTT.